This T cell receptor beta chain was profiled in a study of blood T cell repertoires in COVID-19. Participants classified as exposed had met a COVID-19 case within 2 weeks before study entry. The data were produced by immunoSEQ multiplex PCR, yet TCRdb's version contains in-frame clones alone and is incomplete. The data show 400,000 to 500,000 clones, about 88% seen once. The sequencing sample was made of PBMCs or T cells enriched from blood (not recorded which). The TCR originated in a young woman who had been exposed to COVID-19.

CDR3 amino acids: CASSEPGWTQTGQETQYF. Here the CDR3 DNA reads TGTGCCAGCAGCGAGCCGGGATGGACTCAGACAGGCCAAGAGACCCAGTACTTC. The V gene is TRBV7-2, the J gene TRBJ2-5, with D tentatively TRBD1 (6 bases). The germline CDR1 and CDR2 sequences are SGHTA and FQGNSA. The V and J ends lost 5 bases and 1 base respectively, with 23 bases between them. This CDR3 contains 18 residues.